Detailed here is one TCR beta chain. Data came from immunoSEQ multiplex PCR; TCRdb stores just in-frame clones and leaves some out. The sample yields around 1.9 million clones, roughly 91% seen once. The CDR3 covers 13 residues. V was pared by 3 bases and J by 3 bases, with 10 bases between. Germline lookup yields CDR1 SGDLS and CDR2 YYNGEE. This entry is derived from a study of shared clonotypes between healthy human individuals. CD8 cells regarded as naive lacked CD45RO, were positively chosen for CCR7, and omitted terminally differentiated effector memory CD45RA+ cells. This receptor was identified in a man younger than 35 in good health. Some clones in this sample may be carry-over from other donors' samples. The genes are TRBV9 and TRBJ2-7; TRBD2 is a possible D gene (6 bases). The sequenced sample consisted of naive CD8+ T cells from PBMCs. This CDR3 is CASSGRDFYEQYF. The CDR3 coding sequence is TGTGCCAGCAGCGGCCGGGACTTCTACGAGCAGTACTTC.